This TCR beta chain was sequenced in a study of patients and donors after allogeneic stem cell transplantation. This CDR3 has 15 amino acids. V lost 7 bases to trimming and J lost 4 bases, with 19 bases between them. Per the germline V gene, CDR1 is SGHTA and CDR2 is FQGNSA. TCRdb fed the RT-PCR reads into MiXCR, producing one record per CDR3 protein. The table lists some 230,000 distinct CDR3 sequences, around an eighth of them singletons, with approximately 10% in the top ten. This clonotype was found many times. The chain employs TRBV7-2 and TRBJ2-5; the D gene is possibly TRBD2 (5 bases). Sequencing used blood, either unsorted or a sorted T cell fraction (not recorded which). The TCR sequence derives from a human donor who was either an allogeneic HSCT recipient or a stem cell or donor lymphocyte infusion donor (not recorded which). It is not recorded whose cells these are; they may come from a transplant donor. The CDR3 nucleotides read TGTGCCAGCACTCGCGGTCTGGTAGAGGGAGAGACCCAGTACTTC. Translating it yields CASTRGLVEGETQYF.